This T cell receptor (beta chain) comes out of a study of glioma-infiltrating T cells after dendritic cell vaccination. Study-level information: Between about 2003 and 2012, patients got autologous tumor lysate-pulsed dendritic cell vaccines. Monocyte-derived dendritic cells, cultured approximately 7 days with IL-4 and GM-CSF, were pulsed with autologous tumor lysate.

The method was immunoSEQ multiplex PCR; TCRdb's version includes in-frame clones alone and lacks a portion of them. The sample includes some 90,000 clones, about 81% of them seen just once. CDR1 is MRHNA, CDR2 SNTAGT, per germline. The CDR3 is made up of 20 amino acids. V was clipped by 4 bases and J by 1 base, with 29 bases between them. With regard to this clone: Its specificity is not known.

Time point of the sample: after dendritic cell vaccination, including at tumor progression/relapse. Patients had residual fresh-frozen tumor tissue and more than two years of survival data. Study-wide results and caveats: Higher pretreatment TIL content predicted longer progression-free time and survival.

The V gene is TRBV6-4, the J gene TRBJ2-7; the D gene is possibly TRBD1 (6 bases). The sequencing used blood, collected after dendritic cell vaccination. This clonotype originated in a human donor with glioblastoma. The CDR3 spells CASSVMSLGAKVQRSYEQYF. The CDR3 DNA reads as TGTGCCAGCAGTGTAATGTCGCTGGGGGCTAAGGTCCAGCGTTCCTACGAGCAGTACTTC.